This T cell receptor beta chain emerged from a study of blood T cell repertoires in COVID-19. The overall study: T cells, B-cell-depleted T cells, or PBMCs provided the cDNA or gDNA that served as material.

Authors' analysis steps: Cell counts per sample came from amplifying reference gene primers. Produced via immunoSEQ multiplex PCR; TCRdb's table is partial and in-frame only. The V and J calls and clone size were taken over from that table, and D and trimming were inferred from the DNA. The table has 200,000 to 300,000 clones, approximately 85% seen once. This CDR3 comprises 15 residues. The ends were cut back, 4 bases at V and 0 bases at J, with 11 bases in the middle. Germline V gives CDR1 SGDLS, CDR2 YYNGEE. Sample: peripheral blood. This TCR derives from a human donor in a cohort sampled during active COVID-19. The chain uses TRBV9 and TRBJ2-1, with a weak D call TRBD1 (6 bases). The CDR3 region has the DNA TGTGCCAGCAGCCCCCAGGGGAGCTCCTACAATGAGCAGTTCTTC. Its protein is CASSPQGSSYNEQFF.